This TCR beta chain originates from a study of blood T cell repertoires in COVID-19. In the source study's methods: Scientists estimated how many nucleated cells there were by amplifying reference gene primers. TCRdb's table, derived via immunoSEQ multiplex PCR, lists solely in-frame clones and lacks some. V and J calls and clone size are copied from that table; D and trimming were computed from the DNA. The data show 35,000 to 45,000 clones, roughly 90% seen once. This receptor was identified in a human donor in a cohort sampled during active COVID-19. The specimen was peripheral blood.

The CDR3 loop reads CASGLDPGQTGSYEQYF. The CDR3 nucleotides read TGTGCTAGTGGTTTGGACCCGGGACAGACGGGCTCCTACGAGCAGTACTTC. J is TRBJ2-7 and V is TRBV12-5; 7 nucleotides agree with TRBD1. The germline V gene encodes CDR1 LGHNT and CDR2 FRNRAP. The CDR3 is 17 residues long. V lost 1 base and J lost 0; bases outside the gene matches: 9.